The 26 T cell receptor beta chains below all came from one sample that was sequenced in a study of T cells in localized non-small cell lung cancer. Clones were read by immunoSEQ multiplex PCR, and TCRdb kept only the in-frame ones, dropping some. The sample has about 19,000 clones; around nine tenths are singletons. Source: peripheral blood, taken before any cancer treatment. These receptor sequences come from a male donor older than 55 with stage I squamous cell lung carcinoma.

The chain couples TRBV28 to TRBJ2-5, with 7 bases that match TRBD1. Trimming at V came to 6 bases and at J to 5 bases, leaving 9 bases not matched to a gene. Looked up from germline, CDR1 is MDHEN and CDR2 is SYDVKM. This CDR3 has 14 amino acids. The CDR3 sequence is CASRQNRGRETQYF. CDR3 bases: TGTGCCAGCAGACAAAACAGGGGTCGGGAGACCCAGTACTTC.

The chain joins TRBV5-1 to TRBJ2-5; 13 bases match TRBD2. Per the germline V gene, CDR1 is SGHRS and CDR2 is YFSETQ. The ends lost 4 bases at V and 5 bases at J; junction bases unmatched: 8. The CDR3 is 16 residues long. CDR3 in DNA: TGCGCCAGCAGCCCAGGACTAGCGGGAGAGTCGGAGACCCAGTACTTC. Translation: CASSPGLAGESETQYF.

The rearrangement joins TRBV18 to TRBJ2-2, with D perhaps TRBD2 (5 bases). This CDR3 comprises 14 residues. From germline, CDR1 is KGHSH and CDR2 LQKENI. Trimming took 3 bases from V and 1 from J, leaving 6 bases between them. The CDR3 is CASSPRENTGELFF. CDR3 DNA: TGTGCCAGCTCACCCCGGGAGAACACCGGGGAGCTGTTTTTT. The complete variable domain, with remaining parts taken from reference TRBV18 and TRBJ2-2, reads NAGVMQNPRHLVRRRGQEARLRCSPMKGHSHVYWYRQLPEEGLKFMVYLQKENIIDESGMPKERFSAEFPKEGPSILRIQQVVRGDSAAYFCASSPRENTGELFFGEGSRLTVL.

CDR3 amino acids: CASSLEGARNTEAFF. CDR3 coding DNA: TGTGCCAGCAGCTTAGAAGGGGCAAGGAACACTGAAGCTTTCTTT. The V gene is TRBV7-9, the J gene TRBJ1-1; D is possibly TRBD1 (5 bases). Looked up from germline, CDR1 is SEHNR and CDR2 is FQNEAQ (reference sequence). The CDR3 length is 15 residues. Trimming removed 1 base from V and 1 base from J, with 10 bases in between.

This clone occurred once. J is TRBJ2-3 and V is TRBV4-3; perhaps D is TRBD1 or TRBD2 (6 bases each). The V gene lost 4 bases and the J gene lost 3 bases, with 14 bases spanning the gap. Germline values: CDR1 LGHNA, CDR2 YSLEER. This CDR3 has 15 residues. CDR3 DNA: TGCGCCAGCAGCCGAGGTGGGGGGCCAACAGATACGCAGTATTTT. Translation gives CASSRGGGPTDTQYF.

The chain links TRBV27 to TRBJ2-7; 9 bases are shared with TRBD1. The length of the CDR3 is 14 residues. The V and J ends lost 6 bases and 2 bases, in that order; junction bases with no gene match: 5. Germline CDR1 reads MNHEY; CDR2 reads SMNVEV (reference sequence). CDR3 sequence (DNA): TGTGCCAGCAGCCCGGGACAGGGCACCTACGAGCAGTACTTC. It codes for CASSPGQGTYEQYF.

The chain uses TRBV28 and TRBJ2-5; 9 positions agree with TRBD1. After removal of 8 bases from V and 4 bases from J, the junction contained 11 bases not matched to a gene. Germline V gives CDR1 MDHEN, CDR2 SYDVKM. The CDR3 length is 15 residues. CDR3: CASFPGQGAGETQYF. As DNA, the CDR3 is TGTGCCAGCTTTCCGGGACAGGGTGCAGGAGAGACCCAGTACTTC. The full variable domain, rest sourced from reference TRBV28 and TRBJ2-5, is DVKVTQSSRYLVKRTGEKVFLECVQDMDHENMFWYRQDPGLGLRLIYFSYDVKMKEKGDIPEGYSVSREKKERFSLILESASTNQTSMYLCASFPGQGAGETQYFGPGTRLLVL.

CDR3: CASSPGVAREQYF. For the CDR3, the DNA is TGTGCCAGCAGCCCGGGCGTAGCTCGCGAGCAGTACTTC. The chain employs TRBV7-2 and TRBJ2-7; D is undetermined. The V end was cut by 5 bases, the J end by 6 bases, with 14 bases between. This CDR3 region has 13 residues. Germline values: CDR1 SGHTA, CDR2 FQGNSA.

V is TRBV18 and J is TRBJ1-5; tentative D call: TRBD1 (6 bases). The CDR3 extends over 16 amino acids. The V gene lost 2 bases and the J gene lost 6 bases, with 17 bases spanning the gap. Germline V gene sequence: CDR1 KGHSH, CDR2 LQKENI. This CDR3 reads CASSPMRGGQGQPQHF. CDR3 coding DNA: TGTGCCAGCTCACCAATGCGGGGGGGGCAAGGTCAGCCCCAGCATTTT.

This rearrangement joins TRBV29-1 to TRBJ2-5; D is unclear. There are 12 residues in the CDR3. V was pared by 3 bases and J by 1 base, with 6 bases between. Germline V lookup: CDR1 SQVTM, CDR2 ANQGSEA. The CDR3 DNA is TGCAGCGTTGATACACTCCAAGAGACCCAGTACTTC. Translated, it gives CSVDTLQETQYF.

The J gene is TRBJ2-7, the V gene TRBV10-3; 10 nucleotides agree with TRBD1. This CDR3 is built from 15 residues. V shed 6 bases, J shed 2 bases, and the junction held 7 bases outside the gene matches. Germline loops: CDR1 ENHRY, CDR2 SYGVKD. The CDR3 region is CAIRAGTGAAYEQYF. As DNA, the CDR3 is TGTGCCATCAGGGCCGGGACAGGGGCGGCCTACGAGCAGTACTTC.

The chain employs TRBV5-6 and TRBJ1-3; D is ambiguous. Trimming stripped 2 bases from V and 0 bases from J, with 6 bases between. This CDR3 has 14 amino acids. The V gene's germline CDR1 is SGHDT and CDR2 YYEEEE. The CDR3 bases are TGTGCCAGCAGCTTAGACCACTCTGGAAACACCATATATTTT. As protein: CASSLDHSGNTIYF.

The chain links TRBV28 to TRBJ1-1; D may be TRBD1 (6 bases). Germline CDR1 MDHEN, CDR2 SYDVKM. V was clipped by 2 bases and J by 3 bases, with 10 bases between them. The CDR3 sequence is 14 residues long. The CDR3 reads CASSLGGQHTEAFF. The DNA of the CDR3 is TGTGCCAGCAGTTTAGGAGGACAGCACACTGAAGCTTTCTTT. The full variable domain, with the rest looked up from reference TRBV28 and TRBJ1-1, is DVKVTQSSRYLVKRTGEKVFLECVQDMDHENMFWYRQDPGLGLRLIYFSYDVKMKEKGDIPEGYSVSREKKERFSLILESASTNQTSMYLCASSLGGQHTEAFFGQGTRLTVV.

A few counts support this clone. V is TRBV7-8 and J is TRBJ2-5, with 7 bases fitting TRBD1. CDR3 length: 15 amino acids. After removal of 4 bases from V and 5 bases from J, the junction contained 10 bases not matched to a gene. Per the germline V gene, CDR1 is SGHVS and CDR2 is FQNEAQ. The CDR3 region is CASSSRQGGRETQYF. Here the CDR3 DNA reads TGTGCCAGCAGCTCCAGACAGGGCGGCCGGGAGACCCAGTACTTC.

The rearrangement links TRBV30 to TRBJ1-1; D not certain. Trimming pared 3 bases from V and 3 bases from J, leaving 11 bases between. Germline CDR1 and CDR2: GTSNPN and SVGIG (reference sequence). The CDR3 sequence is 13 residues long. CDR3 amino acids: CAWSHGPDTEAFF. The CDR3 DNA sequence: TGTGCCTGGAGCCATGGACCAGACACTGAAGCTTTCTTT.

This chain joins TRBV19 and TRBJ1-2, with a possible D match to TRBD1 (6 bases). V was cut by 7 bases and J by 4 bases, with 22 bases left in between. CDR3 length: 16 residues. Germline V gene lookup returns CDR1 LNHDA and CDR2 SQIVND (reference sequence). CDR3: CASTTKQGGSSYGYTF. CDR3 sequence (DNA): TGTGCCAGTACTACAAAACAGGGAGGGAGTTCCTATGGCTACACCTTC. The variable domain in full, completed from reference TRBV19 and TRBJ1-2, reads DGGITQSPKYLFRKEGQNVTLSCEQNLNHDAMYWYRQDPGQGLRLIYYSQIVNDFQKGDIAEGYSVSREKKESFPLTVTSAQKNPTAFYLCASTTKQGGSSYGYTFGSGTRLTVV.

Points on this clone: Sequence at one end of the junction differs from germline and may be a read error. The rearrangement uses TRBV5-5 and TRBJ2-5; D call uncertain. The germline V gene has CDR1 SGHKS and CDR2 YYEKEE (reference sequence). The CDR3 contains 15 residues. This chain's CDR3 is CASTLGVSQAETQYF. DNA of the CDR3: TGTGCCAGCACCTTGGGTGTCTCCCAGGCAGAGACCCAGTACTTC.

The chain uses TRBV12-5 and TRBJ1-2; 7 bases match TRBD1. This CDR3 comprises 14 residues. The junction had 11 bases not matched to a gene; V was cut back by 5 bases and J by 8 bases. Germline assignment: CDR1 LGHNT and CDR2 FRNRAP. The CDR3 nucleotides are TGTGCTAGTGGTCTTCTCTGGACAGGAGAGGGCTACACCTTC. It translates to CASGLLWTGEGYTF.

The chain combines TRBV7-3 with TRBJ2-5; TRBD2 agrees at 7 bases. The length of the CDR3 is 14 residues. Germline values: CDR1 SGHTA, CDR2 FQGTGA. V lost 3 bases to trimming and J lost 3 bases; unmatched junction nucleotides: 4. In nucleotides, the CDR3 is TGTGCCAGCAGCTTGCTGGGGGGGGAAGAGACCCAGTACTTC. Encoded protein: CASSLLGGEETQYF.

The CDR3 loop reads CASSASGANTGELFF. As DNA, the CDR3 is TGTGCCAGCAGCGCCTCCGGGGCCAACACCGGGGAGCTGTTTTTT. This sequence joins TRBV7-2 and TRBJ2-2; D tentatively fits TRBD1 or TRBD2 (5 bases each). Trimming removed 5 bases at V and 2 bases at J, with 12 bases between. Germline CDR1 is SGHTA and CDR2 is FQGNSA. The length of the CDR3 is 15 residues.

This chain joins TRBV5-1 and TRBJ2-7, with D possibly TRBD2 on 6 matching bases. Trimming took 0 bases from V and 6 from J, leaving 25 bases between them. Germline assignment: CDR1 SGHRS and CDR2 YFSETQ. The CDR3 length is 18 residues. The CDR3 loop is CASSLGVASAVLGVEQYF. CDR3 DNA sequence: TGCGCCAGCAGCTTGGGTGTCGCTAGCGCAGTGCTGGGGGTCGAGCAGTACTTC.

The V call is TRBV6-1, the J call TRBJ2-2; TRBD2 agrees at 7 bases. This CDR3 has 16 residues. The junction had 4 bases not matched to a gene; V was cut back by 0 bases and J by 3 bases. Germline-derived CDR1 and CDR2 are MNHNS and SASEGT. The CDR3 reads CASSEAGSGYTGELFF. The CDR3 nucleotides are TGTGCCAGCAGTGAAGCGGGTAGCGGGTACACCGGGGAGCTGTTTTTT.

Points on this clone: The sample contains more than one DNA sequence encoding this CDR3. The chain is built from TRBV19 and TRBJ1-3, with D possibly matching TRBD1 (6 bases). The CDR3 loop spans 17 amino acids. Germline V CDR1 and CDR2: LNHDA, SQIVND (reference sequence). The V gene lost 3 bases and the J gene lost 2 bases, with 17 bases spanning the gap. CDR3 in amino acids: CASSILIQGGAGNTIYF. Here the CDR3 DNA reads TGTGCCAGTAGTATCCTGATACAAGGGGGAGCTGGAAACACCATATATTTT.

There are a few counts of this clone. The chain combines TRBV5-6 with TRBJ1-1, with D uncertain. Germline V CDR1 and CDR2: SGHDT, YYEEEE. V was shortened by 3 bases and J by 0 bases, with 12 bases between the two germline ends. This CDR3 is 15 amino acids long. In nucleotides, the CDR3 is TGTGCCAGCAGCTCCGGAACAATCCTGAACACTGAAGCTTTCTTT. It encodes CASSSGTILNTEAFF.

The rearrangement links TRBV14 to TRBJ2-6; D might be TRBD1 (6 bases). CDR3 length: 18 amino acids. Germline V gives CDR1 SGHDN, CDR2 FVKESK. V lost 4 bases, J lost 5 bases, and 21 bases lay in between. The CDR3 region has the DNA TGTGCCAGCAGCCCCGAAGTGGGGGCGGAGAATAGGGCCAACGTCCTGACTTTC. Protein: CASSPEVGAENRANVLTF.

Here the CDR3 DNA reads TGTGCCAGCAGCCCAACAGGGGGATTGGGGAACACTGAAGCTTTCTTT. Amino acids: CASSPTGGLGNTEAFF. The chain employs TRBV5-4 and TRBJ1-1; 8 nucleotides align to TRBD1. Losses at the gene ends were 4 bases for V and 1 base for J; bases not matched to a gene: 9. Per germline, CDR1 SGHNT and CDR2 YYREEE (reference sequence). This CDR3 has 16 residues.